Sequencing of this T cell receptor beta chain was carried out in a study of blood T cells in healthy people across ages. Broader study findings: Naive and antigen-experienced cells were not separated, limiting conclusive comparison.

This clonotype was picked up a small number of times. The antigen is not known. CDR3 length equals 16 residues. Germline CDR1 is SGHAT and CDR2 is FQNNGV. V lost 3 bases and J 5 bases, leaving 19 bases between the germline ends. A J-beta primer mix and a sample-barcoded 5' primer were used in a second PCR of about 7 to 12 cycles. A tag from a template-switch adaptor with 12 random nucleotides marked each cDNA molecule. TCRdb re-called the 5' RACE reads with MiXCR, one entry per CDR3 protein. The sample lists about 760,000 distinct CDR3 sequences, 20% to 30% seen once, with around 9.2% in the top ten. This sample also appeared in a second study, on T cells of mothers and their children.

Input material: blood. The receptor comes from a boy younger than 18 in good health. The J gene is TRBJ2-5, the V gene TRBV11-2; TRBD1 is a possible D gene (6 bases). The CDR3 region has the DNA TGTGCCAGCAGCTTGATCGGCCAGGGGCTTTATGAGACCCAGTACTTC. The encoded protein is CASSLIGQGLYETQYF.